The clone carrying this T cell receptor (beta chain) has a single count. This sample was taken from a study of T cell responses to AZD1222 COVID-19 vaccine. The V end was cut by 9 bases, the J end by 7 bases, with 15 bases between. Germline assignment: CDR1 LNHDA and CDR2 SQIVND (reference sequence). CDR3 length: 13 amino acids. Some clones are missing from TCRdb's copy, which holds only in-frame ones; the method was immunoSEQ multiplex PCR. The repertoire holds 75,000 to 100,000 clones, with approximately 91% as singletons. The sample was peripheral blood, taken on day 0 of AZD1222 vaccination. This receptor was identified in an adult in good health. The chain recombines TRBV19 with TRBJ1-4; no definite D call. The CDR3 coding sequence is TGTGCCAGCGGAGGACCTTGGGGTGAAAAACTGTTTTTT. This translates into CASGGPWGEKLFF.